This TCR beta chain emerged from a study of blood T cell repertoires in COVID-19. The germline gives CDR1 SGHRS, CDR2 YFSETQ. Trimming took 0 bases from V and 4 from J, leaving 8 bases between them. The CDR3 spans 13 residues. Sequencing was performed with immunoSEQ multiplex PCR; in TCRdb, only in-frame clones are kept and a portion is missing. The sample includes a few hundred thousand clones, about 90% seen only once; the top ten take approximately 6%. The receptor's source is a woman aged 50 to 60 with COVID-19, enrolled during active disease. Sample: peripheral blood. The V call is TRBV5-1, the J call TRBJ2-7; D gene ambiguous. CDR3 sequence (DNA): TGCGCCAGCAGCTTGGGCCAGTTATACGAGCAGTACTTC. Protein: CASSLGQLYEQYF.